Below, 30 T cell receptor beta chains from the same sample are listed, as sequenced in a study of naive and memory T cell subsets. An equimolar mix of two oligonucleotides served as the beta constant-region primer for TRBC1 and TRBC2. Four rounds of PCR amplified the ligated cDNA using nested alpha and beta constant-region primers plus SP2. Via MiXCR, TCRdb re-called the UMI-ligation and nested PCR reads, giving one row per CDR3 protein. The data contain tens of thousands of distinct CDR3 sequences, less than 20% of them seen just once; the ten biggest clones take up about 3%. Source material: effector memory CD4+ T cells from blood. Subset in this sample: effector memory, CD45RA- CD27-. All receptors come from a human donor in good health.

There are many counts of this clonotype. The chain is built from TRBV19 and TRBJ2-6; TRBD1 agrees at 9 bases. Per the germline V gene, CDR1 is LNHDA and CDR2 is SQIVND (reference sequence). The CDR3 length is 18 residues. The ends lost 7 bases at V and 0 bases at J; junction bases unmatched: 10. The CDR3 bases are TGTGCCAGTATGATACAGGGGGCGAGCATCTCTGGGGCCAACGTCCTGACTTTC. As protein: CASMIQGASISGANVLTF.

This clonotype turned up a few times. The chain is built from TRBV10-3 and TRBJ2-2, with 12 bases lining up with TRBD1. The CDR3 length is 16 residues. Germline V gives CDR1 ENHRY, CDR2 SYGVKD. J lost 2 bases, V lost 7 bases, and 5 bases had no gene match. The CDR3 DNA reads TGTGCCATCACTGGGACAGGGGGCGTCAACACCGGGGAGCTGTTTTTT. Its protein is CAITGTGGVNTGELFF.

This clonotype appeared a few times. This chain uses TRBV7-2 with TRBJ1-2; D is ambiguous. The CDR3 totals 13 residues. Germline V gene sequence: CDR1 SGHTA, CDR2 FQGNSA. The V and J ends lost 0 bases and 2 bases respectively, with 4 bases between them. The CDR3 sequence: CASSLAVNYGYTF. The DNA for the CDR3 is TGTGCCAGCAGCTTAGCGGTGAACTATGGCTACACCTTC. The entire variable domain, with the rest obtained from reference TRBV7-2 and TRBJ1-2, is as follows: GAGVSQSPSNKVTEKGKDVELRCDPISGHTALYWYRQSLGQGLEFLIYFQGNSAPDKSGLPSDRFSAERTGGSVSTLTIQRTQQEDSAVYLCASSLAVNYGYTFGSGTRLTVV.

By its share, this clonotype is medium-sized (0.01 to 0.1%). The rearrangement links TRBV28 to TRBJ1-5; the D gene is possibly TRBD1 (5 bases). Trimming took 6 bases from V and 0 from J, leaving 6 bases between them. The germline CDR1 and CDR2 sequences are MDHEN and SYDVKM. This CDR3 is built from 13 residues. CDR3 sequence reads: CASRQDSNQPQHF. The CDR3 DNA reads TGTGCCAGCAGACAGGATAGCAATCAGCCCCAGCATTTT.

CDR3 protein: CASSRRGESSYNSPLHF. Here the CDR3 DNA reads TGTGCCAGCAGTAGGAGAGGGGAGAGCTCCTATAATTCACCCCTCCACTTT. The chain uses TRBV27 and TRBJ1-6, with a weak D call TRBD1 (5 bases). V was cut by 5 bases and J by 0 bases, with 14 bases left in between. This CDR3 is 17 amino acids long. Per germline, CDR1 MNHEY and CDR2 SMNVEV (reference sequence).

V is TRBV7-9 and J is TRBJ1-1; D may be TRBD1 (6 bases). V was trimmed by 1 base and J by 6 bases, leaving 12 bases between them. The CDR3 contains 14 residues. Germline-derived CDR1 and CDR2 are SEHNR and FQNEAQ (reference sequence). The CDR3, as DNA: TGTGCCAGCAGCTTAGGCGGGGGGGCCGCTGAAGCTTTCTTT. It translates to CASSLGGGAAEAFF.

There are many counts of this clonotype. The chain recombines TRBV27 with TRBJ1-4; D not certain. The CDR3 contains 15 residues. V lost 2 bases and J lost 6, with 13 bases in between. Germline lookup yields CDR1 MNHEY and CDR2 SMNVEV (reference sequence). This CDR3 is CASSLGRKKDEKLFF. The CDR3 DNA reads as TGTGCCAGCAGTTTAGGGCGAAAAAAAGATGAAAAACTGTTTTTT.

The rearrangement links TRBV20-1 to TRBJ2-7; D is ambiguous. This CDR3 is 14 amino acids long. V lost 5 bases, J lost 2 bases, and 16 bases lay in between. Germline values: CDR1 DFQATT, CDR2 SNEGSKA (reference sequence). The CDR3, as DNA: TGCAGTGCTTTTGGCCCACGAGCGCCCTACGAGCAGTACTTC. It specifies CSAFGPRAPYEQYF.

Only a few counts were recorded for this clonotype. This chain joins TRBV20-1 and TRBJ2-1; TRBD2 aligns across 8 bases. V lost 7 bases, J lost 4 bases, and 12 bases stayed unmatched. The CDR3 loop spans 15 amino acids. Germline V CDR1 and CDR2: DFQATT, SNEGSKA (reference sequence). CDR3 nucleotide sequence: TGCAGTGGCCTGATTGTCGGGACTAGATACAATGAGCAGTTCTTC. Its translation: CSGLIVGTRYNEQFF.

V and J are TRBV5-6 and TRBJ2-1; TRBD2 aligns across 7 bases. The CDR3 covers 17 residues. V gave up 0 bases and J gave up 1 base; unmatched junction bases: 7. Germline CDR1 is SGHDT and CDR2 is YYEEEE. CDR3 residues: CASSLVGGRASYNEQFF. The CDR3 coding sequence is TGTGCCAGCAGCTTGGTAGGAGGGAGGGCTTCCTACAATGAGCAGTTCTTC.

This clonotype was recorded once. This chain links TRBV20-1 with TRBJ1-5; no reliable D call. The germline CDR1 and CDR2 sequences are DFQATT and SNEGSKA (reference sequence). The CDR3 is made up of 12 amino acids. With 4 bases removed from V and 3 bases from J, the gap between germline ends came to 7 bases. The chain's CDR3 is CSAKVYNQPQHF. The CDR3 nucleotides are TGCAGTGCTAAAGTCTACAATCAGCCCCAGCATTTT.

The CDR3 DNA reads TGCAGTGCCCTGAGTAACAGGGATCTTGGAGCTTTCTTT. It codes for CSALSNRDLGAFF. The chain joins TRBV20-1 to TRBJ1-1; D might be TRBD1 (6 bases). Germline CDR1 reads DFQATT; CDR2 reads SNEGSKA (reference sequence). V was clipped by 6 bases and J by 10 bases, with 21 bases between them. CDR3 size: 13 residues.

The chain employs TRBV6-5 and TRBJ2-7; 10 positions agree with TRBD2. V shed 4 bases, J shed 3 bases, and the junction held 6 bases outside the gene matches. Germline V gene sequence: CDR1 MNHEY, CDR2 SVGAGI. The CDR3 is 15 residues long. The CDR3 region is CASSSVAGGDYEQYF. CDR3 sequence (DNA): TGTGCCAGCAGTTCGGTAGCGGGAGGCGACTACGAGCAGTACTTC.

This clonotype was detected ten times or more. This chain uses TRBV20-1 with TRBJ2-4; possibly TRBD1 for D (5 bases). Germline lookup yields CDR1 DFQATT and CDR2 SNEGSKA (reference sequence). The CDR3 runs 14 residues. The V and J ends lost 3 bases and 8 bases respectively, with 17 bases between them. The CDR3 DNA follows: TGCAGTGCTAGGAAAGGGGATTCGTGGGACATTCAGTACTTC. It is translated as CSARKGDSWDIQYF.

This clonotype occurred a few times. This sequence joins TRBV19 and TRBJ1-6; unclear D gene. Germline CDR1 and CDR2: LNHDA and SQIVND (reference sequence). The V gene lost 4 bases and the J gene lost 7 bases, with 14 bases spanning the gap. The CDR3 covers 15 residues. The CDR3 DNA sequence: TGTGCCAGTAGTAACCGTATAAGGGAAAATTCACCCCTCCACTTT. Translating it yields CASSNRIRENSPLHF.

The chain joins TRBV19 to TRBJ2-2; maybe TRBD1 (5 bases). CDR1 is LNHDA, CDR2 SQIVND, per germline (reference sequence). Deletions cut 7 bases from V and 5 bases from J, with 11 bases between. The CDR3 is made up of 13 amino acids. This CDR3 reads CASNTGSTGELFF. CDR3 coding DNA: TGTGCCAGTAATACAGGTTCGACCGGGGAGCTGTTTTTT.

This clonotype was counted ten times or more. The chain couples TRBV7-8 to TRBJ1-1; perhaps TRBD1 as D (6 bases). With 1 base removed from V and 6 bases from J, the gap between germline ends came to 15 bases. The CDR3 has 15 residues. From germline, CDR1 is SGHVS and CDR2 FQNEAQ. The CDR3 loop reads CASSLVQGPVAEAFF. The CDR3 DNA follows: TGTGCCAGCAGCTTAGTTCAGGGGCCTGTGGCTGAAGCTTTCTTT.

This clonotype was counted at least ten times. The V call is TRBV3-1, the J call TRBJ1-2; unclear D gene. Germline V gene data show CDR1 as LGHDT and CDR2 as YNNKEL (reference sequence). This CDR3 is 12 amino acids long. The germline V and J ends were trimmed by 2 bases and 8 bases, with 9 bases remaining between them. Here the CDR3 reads CASSQLEWGYTF. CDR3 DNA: TGTGCCAGCAGCCAATTGGAGTGGGGCTACACCTTC.

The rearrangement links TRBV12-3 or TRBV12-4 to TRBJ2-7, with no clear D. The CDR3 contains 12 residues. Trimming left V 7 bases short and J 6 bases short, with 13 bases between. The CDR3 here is CASTLTRGEQYF. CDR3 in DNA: TGTGCCAGCACCTTGACGCGAGGCGAGCAGTACTTC.

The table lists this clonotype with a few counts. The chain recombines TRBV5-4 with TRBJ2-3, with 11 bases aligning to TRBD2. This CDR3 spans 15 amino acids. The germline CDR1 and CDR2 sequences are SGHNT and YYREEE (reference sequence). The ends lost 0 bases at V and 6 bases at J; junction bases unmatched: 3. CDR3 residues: CASSLGGLAADTQYF. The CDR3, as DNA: TGTGCCAGCAGCTTGGGGGGACTAGCGGCGGATACGCAGTATTTT.

The CDR3 bases are TGTGCCAGCAGTCCGTGGGGAGGGCAAGAGACCCAGTACTTC. Protein product: CASSPWGGQETQYF. The rearrangement joins TRBV28 to TRBJ2-5, with 7 bases matching TRBD2. The CDR3 has 14 amino acids. The germline gives CDR1 MDHEN, CDR2 SYDVKM. With V trimmed by 5 bases and J by 2 bases, 5 bases remained unmatched.

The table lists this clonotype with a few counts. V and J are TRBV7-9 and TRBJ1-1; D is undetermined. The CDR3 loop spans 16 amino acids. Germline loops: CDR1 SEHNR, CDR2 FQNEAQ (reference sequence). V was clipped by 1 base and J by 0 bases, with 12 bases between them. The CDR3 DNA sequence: TGTGCCAGCAGCTTAGACAACCCGGGGATGAACACTGAAGCTTTCTTT. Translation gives CASSLDNPGMNTEAFF. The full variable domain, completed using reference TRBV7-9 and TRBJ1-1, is DTGVSQNPRHKITKRGQNVTFRCDPISEHNRLYWYRQTLGQGPEFLTYFQNEAQLEKSRLLSDRFSAERPKGSFSTLEIQRTEQGDSAMYLCASSLDNPGMNTEAFFGQGTRLTVV.

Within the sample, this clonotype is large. CDR3 DNA sequence: TGTGCCTGGACACTTGATAGCAATCAGCCCCAGCATTTT. This sequence encodes CAWTLDSNQPQHF. The V and J genes are TRBV30 and TRBJ1-5; D gene uncertain. V lost 4 bases and J lost 0, with 7 bases in between. In germline, CDR1 is GTSNPN, CDR2 SVGIG (reference sequence). The CDR3 sequence is 13 residues long.

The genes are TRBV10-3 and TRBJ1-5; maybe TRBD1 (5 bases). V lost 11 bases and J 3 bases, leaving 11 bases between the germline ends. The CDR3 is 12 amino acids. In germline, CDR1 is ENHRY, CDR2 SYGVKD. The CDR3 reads CAAGTDNQPQHF. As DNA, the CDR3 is TGTGCCGCCGGGACTGACAATCAGCCCCAGCATTTT.

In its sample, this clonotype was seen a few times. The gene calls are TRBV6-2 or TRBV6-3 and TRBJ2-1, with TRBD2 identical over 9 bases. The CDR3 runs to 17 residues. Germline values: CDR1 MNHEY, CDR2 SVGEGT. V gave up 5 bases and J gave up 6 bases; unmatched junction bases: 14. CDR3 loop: CASSPSALAGRLNEQFF. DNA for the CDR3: TGTGCCAGCAGTCCCTCGGCCCTAGCGGGAAGACTCAATGAGCAGTTCTTC.

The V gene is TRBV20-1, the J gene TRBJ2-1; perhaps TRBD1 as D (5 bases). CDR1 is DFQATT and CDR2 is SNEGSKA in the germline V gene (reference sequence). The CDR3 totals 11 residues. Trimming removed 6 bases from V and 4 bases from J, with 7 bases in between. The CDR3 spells CSAWTYNEQFF. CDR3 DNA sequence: TGCAGTGCCTGGACATACAATGAGCAGTTCTTC.

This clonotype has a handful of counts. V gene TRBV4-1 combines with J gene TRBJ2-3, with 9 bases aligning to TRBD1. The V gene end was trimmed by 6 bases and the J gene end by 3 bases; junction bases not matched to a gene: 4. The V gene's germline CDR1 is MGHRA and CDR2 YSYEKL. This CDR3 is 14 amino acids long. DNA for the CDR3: TGCGCCAGCAGAAACAGGGGGCCAACAGATACGCAGTATTTT. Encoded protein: CASRNRGPTDTQYF.

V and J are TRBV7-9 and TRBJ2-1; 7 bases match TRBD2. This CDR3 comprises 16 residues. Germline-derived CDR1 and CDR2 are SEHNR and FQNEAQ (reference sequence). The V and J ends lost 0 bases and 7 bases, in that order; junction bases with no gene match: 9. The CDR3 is CASSLAASGILNEQFF. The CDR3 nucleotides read TGTGCCAGCAGCTTAGCCGCTAGCGGAATTCTTAATGAGCAGTTCTTC.

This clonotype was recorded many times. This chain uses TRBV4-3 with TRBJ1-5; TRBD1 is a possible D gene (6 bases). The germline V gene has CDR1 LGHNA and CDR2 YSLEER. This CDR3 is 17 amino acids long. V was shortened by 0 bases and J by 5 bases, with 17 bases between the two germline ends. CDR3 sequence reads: CASSQEVRGHGYQPQHF. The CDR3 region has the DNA TGCGCCAGCAGCCAAGAGGTCCGGGGACATGGTTATCAGCCCCAGCATTTT.

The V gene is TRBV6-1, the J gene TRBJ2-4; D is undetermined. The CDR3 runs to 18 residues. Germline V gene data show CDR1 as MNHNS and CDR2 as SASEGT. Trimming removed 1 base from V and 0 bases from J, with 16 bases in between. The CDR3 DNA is TGTGCCAGCAGTGAAGGTTTTGGCAGGACCGTAGCCAAAAACATTCAGTACTTC. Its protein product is CASSEGFGRTVAKNIQYF.